These T cell receptor beta chains were read from a single sample in a study of CD4 T cells in relation to SARS-CoV-2 and coronaviruses. Antigen specificity for these receptors is unknown. The table came from immunoSEQ multiplex PCR; TCRdb's copy has only in-frame clones and leaves some out. The sample consists of 16,000 or so clones, around 77% of them appearing once. The sample consisted of CD4+ T cells from PBMCs, cultured in vitro. The receptors shown here come from a human donor in good health. The CDR3 runs from the conserved cysteine through the conserved F or W. D genes are given only for firm matches. Where a row states a size, it is once, few, many or the class of an expanded clone; other rows omit it.

V gene: TRBV6-6; J gene: TRBJ1-1; D gene: TRBD1; clone size: NA; CDR3 DNA: TGTGCCAGCGCACCACAGGGGGCGCGTGCCACTGAAGCTTTCTTT; CDR3 protein: CASAPQGARATEAFF
V gene: TRBV7-8; J gene: TRBJ1-4; D gene: TRBD1; clone size: NA; CDR3 DNA: TGTGCCAGCAGCTTAGTTTACAGGGGCATGATGTTTTTT; CDR3 protein: CASSLVYRGMMFF
V gene: TRBV28; J gene: TRBJ1-5; D gene: NA; clone size: NA; CDR3 DNA: TGTGCCAGCAGTTTACAGGGGCAGCGTCGGGGTCAGCCCCAGCATTTT; CDR3 protein: CASSLQGQRRGQPQHF
V gene: TRBV15; J gene: TRBJ1-5; D gene: NA; clone size: NA; CDR3 DNA: TGTGCCACCAGCAGAGATCGCGTCCCCAGGGTAAGCAATCAGCCCCAGCATTTT; CDR3 protein: CATSRDRVPRVSNQPQHF
V gene: TRBV12-3/TRBV12-4; J gene: TRBJ2-7; D gene: TRBD2; clone size: once; CDR3 DNA: TGTGCCAGCAGGCCAGGAGCGGGGGAGCAGTACTTC; CDR3 protein: CASRPGAGEQYF
V gene: TRBV5-8; J gene: TRBJ1-2; D gene: TRBD1; clone size: NA; CDR3 DNA: TGTGCCAGCAGCTCGACAGGGGGCTATGGCTACACCTTC; CDR3 protein: CASSSTGGYGYTF
V gene: TRBV19; J gene: TRBJ2-5; D gene: NA; clone size: NA; CDR3 DNA: TGTGCCAGTAGTGCTGCAGGGGGGGGAGAGACCCAGTACTTC; CDR3 protein: CASSAAGGGETQYF
V gene: TRBV15; J gene: TRBJ2-7; D gene: TRBD2; clone size: NA; CDR3 DNA: TGTGCCACCAGCAGAGAAAGCGGGAGCTCCTACGAGCAGTACTTC; CDR3 protein: CATSRESGSSYEQYF
V gene: TRBV9; J gene: TRBJ2-7; D gene: NA; clone size: NA; CDR3 DNA: TGTGCCAGCAGCGTAGACGAGGTTGTGCAGTACTTC; CDR3 protein: CASSVDEVVQYF
V gene: TRBV5-1; J gene: TRBJ2-5; D gene: TRBD1; clone size: NA; CDR3 DNA: TGCGCCAGCAGCCCTGGGACAGGGGAGGGAGAGACCCAGTACTTC; CDR3 protein: CASSPGTGEGETQYF
V gene: TRBV5-4; J gene: TRBJ2-1; D gene: TRBD1; clone size: NA; CDR3 DNA: TGTGCCAGCAGCTTGAACGTAGGGGGCTTCTCCTACAATGAGCAGTTCTTC; CDR3 protein: CASSLNVGGFSYNEQFF
V gene: TRBV12-3/TRBV12-4; J gene: TRBJ1-2; D gene: NA; clone size: few; CDR3 DNA: TGTGCCAGCAGTTTGGTGAACTATGGCTACACCTTC; CDR3 protein: CASSLVNYGYTF
V gene: TRBV23-1; J gene: TRBJ1-2; D gene: NA; clone size: NA; CDR3 DNA: TGCGCCGGTAGATCTGGGTGTACCGGCTATGGCTACACCTTC; CDR3 protein: CAGRSGCTGYGYTF
V gene: TRBV29-1; J gene: TRBJ1-2; D gene: TRBD1; clone size: once; CDR3 DNA: TGCAGCGTTGCCGCCGGGACAGGGAATAGCTACACCTTC; CDR3 protein: CSVAAGTGNSYTF
V gene: TRBV28; J gene: TRBJ1-5; D gene: TRBD1; clone size: NA; CDR3 DNA: TGTGCCAGCAGTTTCGCGGACAGGAGCAATCAGCCCCAGCATTTT; CDR3 protein: CASSFADRSNQPQHF
V gene: TRBV5-5; J gene: TRBJ2-7; D gene: NA; clone size: NA; CDR3 DNA: TGTGCCAGCAGCCAGAATCGGGCGTTGGATTCCTACGAGCAGTACTTC; CDR3 protein: CASSQNRALDSYEQYF
V gene: TRBV7-6; J gene: TRBJ1-1; D gene: NA; clone size: NA; CDR3 DNA: TGTGCCAGCAGCTTAGCCCCAGTGGCCGCGGGCCCAGGCACTGAAGCTTTCTTT; CDR3 protein: CASSLAPVAAGPGTEAFF
V gene: TRBV24-1; J gene: TRBJ2-7; D gene: TRBD2; clone size: NA; CDR3 DNA: TGTGCCACCAGTGACCTTGGGACTAGCGGGACCATAACACTTTCCTACGAGCAGTACTTC; CDR3 protein: CATSDLGTSGTITLSYEQYF
V gene: TRBV5-1; J gene: TRBJ1-4; D gene: NA; clone size: few; CDR3 DNA: TGCGCCAGCAGCTTGGCCCTGATTAATGAAAAACTGTTTTTT; CDR3 protein: CASSLALINEKLFF
V gene: TRBV10-3; J gene: TRBJ1-5; D gene: NA; clone size: NA; CDR3 DNA: TGTGCCATCAGTGAATCGGGCGATAGCAATCAGCCCCAGCATTTT; CDR3 protein: CAISESGDSNQPQHF
V gene: TRBV5-8; J gene: TRBJ2-7; D gene: TRBD2; clone size: NA; CDR3 DNA: TGTGCCAGCAGCTCGGGACTAGCGGGATGGGGGGGATACGAGCAGTACTTC; CDR3 protein: CASSSGLAGWGGYEQYF
V gene: TRBV7-9; J gene: TRBJ1-1; D gene: NA; clone size: NA; CDR3 DNA: TGTGCCAGCAGCCACGACCAATTGAACACTGAAGCTTTCTTT; CDR3 protein: CASSHDQLNTEAFF
V gene: TRBV9; J gene: TRBJ2-7; D gene: TRBD1; clone size: NA; CDR3 DNA: TGTGCCAGCAGCCGGGACAGGGGGCCCTACGAGCAGTACTTC; CDR3 protein: CASSRDRGPYEQYF
V gene: TRBV5-4; J gene: TRBJ1-4; D gene: NA; clone size: once; CDR3 DNA: TGTGCCAGCAGCACCCGGAGTGGGGGGGTAGATGAAAAACTGTTTTTT; CDR3 protein: CASSTRSGGVDEKLFF
V gene: TRBV2; J gene: TRBJ2-2; D gene: TRBD2; clone size: few; CDR3 DNA: TGTGCCAGCAGCGATAGCGGGATATTGAACACCGGGGAGCTGTTTTTT; CDR3 protein: CASSDSGILNTGELFF
V gene: TRBV4-1; J gene: TRBJ2-3; D gene: NA; clone size: NA; CDR3 DNA: TGCGCCAGCAGCCATGTTGTCCGGGGGAGGCCAGGGAATACGCAGTATTTT; CDR3 protein: CASSHVVRGRPGNTQYF
V gene: TRBV9; J gene: TRBJ1-4; D gene: NA; clone size: NA; CDR3 DNA: TGTGCCAGCACACAGGGTGTCGGAGGTGAAAAACTGTTTTTT; CDR3 protein: CASTQGVGGEKLFF
V gene: TRBV7-8; J gene: TRBJ2-2; D gene: TRBD1; clone size: NA; CDR3 DNA: TGTGCCAGCAGCCAATACGAGGGACAGATCACCGGGGAGCTGTTTTTT; CDR3 protein: CASSQYEGQITGELFF
V gene: TRBV10-1; J gene: TRBJ2-2; D gene: TRBD2; clone size: NA; CDR3 DNA: TGCGCCACGCCCGGGACTAGCGGGAGGGCCTCGAGCACCGGGGAGCTGTTTTTT; CDR3 protein: CATPGTSGRASSTGELFF
V gene: TRBV7-9; J gene: TRBJ2-7; D gene: TRBD1; clone size: NA; CDR3 DNA: TGTGCCAGCAGCCCCGGGACAGGATTACCTTCCTACGAGCAGTACTTC; CDR3 protein: CASSPGTGLPSYEQYF
V gene: TRBV6-1; J gene: TRBJ2-3; D gene: NA; clone size: NA; CDR3 DNA: TGTGCCAGCAGTGAATTAGCGACTAACACAGATACGCAGTATTTT; CDR3 protein: CASSELATNTDTQYF
V gene: TRBV7-9; J gene: TRBJ1-4; D gene: TRBD1; clone size: NA; CDR3 DNA: TGTGCCAGCAGCCCGGGGACAGGGGGCACAACTAATGAAAAACTGTTTTTT; CDR3 protein: CASSPGTGGTTNEKLFF
V gene: TRBV5-1; J gene: TRBJ2-2; D gene: TRBD1; clone size: NA; CDR3 DNA: TGCGCCAGCAGCTTGGGTGGGACAGGGAACACCGGGGAGCTGTTTTTT; CDR3 protein: CASSLGGTGNTGELFF
V gene: TRBV12-3/TRBV12-4; J gene: TRBJ1-1; D gene: NA; clone size: NA; CDR3 DNA: TGTGCCAGCAGCAGTTCTGAGGACACTGAAGCTTTCTTT; CDR3 protein: CASSSSEDTEAFF
V gene: TRBV19; J gene: TRBJ1-5; D gene: NA; clone size: NA; CDR3 DNA: TGTGCCAGTACCACAGGGTGGTCCAGCAATCAGCCCCAGCATTTT; CDR3 protein: CASTTGWSSNQPQHF
V gene: TRBV7-3; J gene: TRBJ2-2; D gene: NA; clone size: once; CDR3 DNA: TGTGCCAGCAGCCACTCCCGGGGCCTGAGGACCGGGGAGCTGTTTTTT; CDR3 protein: CASSHSRGLRTGELFF
V gene: TRBV19; J gene: TRBJ1-5; D gene: TRBD1; clone size: NA; CDR3 DNA: TGTGCCAGTAGTACCGGGACAGGGGGGTACAATCAGCCCCAGCATTTT; CDR3 protein: CASSTGTGGYNQPQHF
V gene: TRBV7-3; J gene: TRBJ2-3; D gene: TRBD2; clone size: NA; CDR3 DNA: TGTGCCAGCAGCTTCCGCGGGGGGGGCACAGATACGCAGTATTTT; CDR3 protein: CASSFRGGGTDTQYF
V gene: TRBV30; J gene: TRBJ2-2; D gene: NA; clone size: NA; CDR3 DNA: TGTGCCTGGACCAAAGGACTCCTGAACACCGGGGAGCTGTTTTTT; CDR3 protein: CAWTKGLLNTGELFF
V gene: TRBV27; J gene: TRBJ1-2; D gene: NA; clone size: NA; CDR3 DNA: TGTGCCAGCAGTTTGACAGGTTTTAATAACTATGGCTACACCTTC; CDR3 protein: CASSLTGFNNYGYTF
V gene: TRBV6-2/TRBV6-3; J gene: TRBJ1-4; D gene: NA; clone size: NA; CDR3 DNA: TGTGCCAGCAGCCGACGGGCTGAAAAACTGTTTTTT; CDR3 protein: CASSRRAEKLFF
V gene: TRBV7-9; J gene: TRBJ2-1; D gene: TRBD2; clone size: NA; CDR3 DNA: TGTGCCAGCAGCCTTTCTGGACTAGCGGACAATGAGCAGTTCTTC; CDR3 protein: CASSLSGLADNEQFF
V gene: TRBV7-3; J gene: TRBJ2-7; D gene: TRBD2; clone size: NA; CDR3 DNA: TGTGCCAGCAGCTTAAGCGGGGGAGAATACGAGCAGTACTTC; CDR3 protein: CASSLSGGEYEQYF
V gene: TRBV27; J gene: TRBJ1-2; D gene: NA; clone size: NA; CDR3 DNA: TGTGCCAGCAGTTCTCAGGATGGCTATGGCTACACCTTC; CDR3 protein: CASSSQDGYGYTF
V gene: TRBV5-4; J gene: TRBJ2-1; D gene: NA; clone size: NA; CDR3 DNA: TGTGCCAGCAGCTTGCCCCCGGGCTCCTACAATGAGCAGTTCTTC; CDR3 protein: CASSLPPGSYNEQFF
V gene: TRBV21-1; J gene: TRBJ1-1; D gene: NA; clone size: NA; CDR3 DNA: TGTGCCAGCAGCAAAAAAGGAGTCTGGATTGAAGCTTTCTTT; CDR3 protein: CASSKKGVWIEAFF
V gene: TRBV5-1; J gene: TRBJ2-1; D gene: TRBD2; clone size: NA; CDR3 DNA: TGCGCCAGCAGCCCCTCTAGCGGGGGATCCTACAATGAGCAGTTCTTC; CDR3 protein: CASSPSSGGSYNEQFF
V gene: TRBV10-1; J gene: TRBJ2-1; D gene: TRBD1; clone size: NA; CDR3 DNA: TGCGCCAGCAGTGAGTCCGGGACAGGGTGGAATGAGCAGTTCTTC; CDR3 protein: CASSESGTGWNEQFF